This TCR beta chain was retrieved from a study of response to subunit inactivated influenza vaccine. Whole-study results and caveats: The authors offered the suggestion that each seasonal influenza vaccination recruits few new T cells.

TCRdb called the RT-PCR reads again in MiXCR, with one record for every CDR3 protein. The sample lists roughly 670,000 distinct CDR3 sequences; 14% were seen once. The CDR3 runs to 15 residues. Trimming removed 2 bases at V and 1 base at J, with 12 bases between. Per the germline V gene, CDR1 is GTSNPN and CDR2 is SVGIG (reference sequence). This clonotype was detected only a few times. The antigen is unknown. The V call is TRBV30, the J call TRBJ2-4, with unresolved D. The sequence came from a man between 50 and 59 years old who received an inactivated influenza vaccine. Sequencing used PBMCs from blood, obtained approximately 15 days before vaccination. In nucleotides, the CDR3 is TGTGCCTGGAGTTACAAAAATCATGCCAAAAACATTCAGTACTTC. Amino acids: CAWSYKNHAKNIQYF.